The text below deals with one TCR beta chain. Its antigen is not identified. Trimming took 8 bases from V and 2 from J, leaving 16 bases between them. Germline CDR1 reads SNHLY; CDR2 reads FYNNEI. The CDR3 covers 14 residues. This sample was taken from a study of tissue T cells after allogeneic stem cell transplantation. Study-level background: Steroid-refractory graft-versus-host disease after allogeneic hematopoietic cell transplant qualified adults for prospective research-autopsy enrollment.

Findings of the study overall: Alloreactivity or antigen specificity of tissue TCRs was not determined; some clones might be host cells. Blood and spleen captured only part of the tissue TCR repertoire.

Clones were sequenced by immunoSEQ multiplex PCR, and TCRdb holds only the in-frame ones, with some missing. The profile shows fewer than 30,000 clones, over 75% of them singletons. The V and J genes are TRBV2 and TRBJ2-7, with D unresolved. The starting material was blood, obtained before transplantation. This receptor was taken from a woman aged 18 to 55 who later had graft-versus-host disease after an allogeneic stem cell transplant. The CDR3: CASFGPHSTYEQYF. The CDR3 DNA follows: TGTGCCAGCTTCGGCCCCCACTCAACCTACGAGCAGTACTTC.